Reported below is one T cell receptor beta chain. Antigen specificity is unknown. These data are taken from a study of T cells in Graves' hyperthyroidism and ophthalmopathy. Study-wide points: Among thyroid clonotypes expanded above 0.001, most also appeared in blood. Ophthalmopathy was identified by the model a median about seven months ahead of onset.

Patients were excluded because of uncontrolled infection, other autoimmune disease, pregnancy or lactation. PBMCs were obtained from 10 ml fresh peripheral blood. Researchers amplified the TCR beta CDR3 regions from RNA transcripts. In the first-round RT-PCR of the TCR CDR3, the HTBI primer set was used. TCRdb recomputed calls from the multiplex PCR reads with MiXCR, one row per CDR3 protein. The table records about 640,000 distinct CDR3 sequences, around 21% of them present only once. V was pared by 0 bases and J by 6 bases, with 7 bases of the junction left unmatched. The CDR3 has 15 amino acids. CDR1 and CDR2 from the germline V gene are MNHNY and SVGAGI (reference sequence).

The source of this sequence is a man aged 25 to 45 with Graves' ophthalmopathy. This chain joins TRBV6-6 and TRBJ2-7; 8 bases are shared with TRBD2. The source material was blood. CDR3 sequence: CASSYSPGGPVEQYF. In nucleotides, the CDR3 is TGTGCCAGCAGTTACTCGCCGGGAGGGCCGGTCGAGCAGTACTTC.